This TCR beta chain was sequenced for a study of shared clonotypes between healthy human individuals. Profiled with immunoSEQ multiplex PCR; TCRdb holds only in-frame clones, not every one. The repertoire holds some 1,600,000 clones, with approximately 98% as singletons. Note on this clone: Its antigen is currently unknown.

Findings of the study overall: A limitation of the genetic and exposure-history diversity represented arose from few donors. Memory subsets generally showed lower estimated richness than naive subsets. Investigators expected sequencing depth to affect clonotype sharing among donors.

This CDR3 region has 14 residues. Between the trimmed V and J ends, which lost 7 bases and 2 bases, there was a span of 15 bases. Germline CDR1 reads SGDLS; CDR2 reads YYNGEE. The sequenced sample was naive CD4+ T cells sorted from blood. This sample's subset: CD45RA+ positively selected. This chain joins TRBV9 and TRBJ2-5; D may match TRBD1 or TRBD2 (5 bases each). The origin of this receptor is a man aged 25-40 years in good health. Here the CDR3 reads CASGEGQSQETQYF. The CDR3 DNA follows: TGTGCCAGCGGAGAGGGGCAGAGTCAAGAGACCCAGTACTTC.